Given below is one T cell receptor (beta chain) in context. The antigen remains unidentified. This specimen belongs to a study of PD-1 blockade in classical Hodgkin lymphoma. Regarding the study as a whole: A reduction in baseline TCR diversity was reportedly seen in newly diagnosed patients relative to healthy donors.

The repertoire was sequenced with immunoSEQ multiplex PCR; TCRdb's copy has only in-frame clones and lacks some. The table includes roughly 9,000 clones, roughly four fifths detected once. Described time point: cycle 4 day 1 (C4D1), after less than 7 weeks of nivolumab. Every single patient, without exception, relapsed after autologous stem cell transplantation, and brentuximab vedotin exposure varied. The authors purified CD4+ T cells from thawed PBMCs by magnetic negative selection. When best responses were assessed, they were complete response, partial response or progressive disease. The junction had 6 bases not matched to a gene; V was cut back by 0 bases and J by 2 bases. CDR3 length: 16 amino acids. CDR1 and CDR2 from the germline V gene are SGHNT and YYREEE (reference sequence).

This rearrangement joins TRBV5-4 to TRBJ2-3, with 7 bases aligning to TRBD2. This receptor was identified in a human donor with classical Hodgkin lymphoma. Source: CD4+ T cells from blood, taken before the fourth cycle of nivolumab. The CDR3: CASSLGLADLTDTQYF. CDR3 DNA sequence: TGTGCCAGCAGCTTGGGGCTAGCGGACCTCACAGATACGCAGTATTTT.